This T cell receptor beta chain was found in a study of T cells in Graves' hyperthyroidism and ophthalmopathy. Ten or more counts support this clonotype. V lost 8 bases to trimming and J lost 6 bases; unmatched junction nucleotides: 8. Germline loops: CDR1 MNHEY, CDR2 SMNVEV (reference sequence). This CDR3 region has 13 residues. Researchers took RNA transcripts and amplified the TCR beta CDR3 regions from them. The primer set for the first-round RT-PCR of the TCR CDR3 was HTBI. Each CDR3 protein gets one entry after TCRdb re-called the multiplex PCR reads with MiXCR. The sample lists a few hundred thousand distinct CDR3 sequences, just under 25% occurring once.

Sequenced sample: blood. The source of this sequence is a middle-aged man with Graves' hyperthyroidism. This sequence joins TRBV27 and TRBJ2-3; 7 bases agree with TRBD2. CDR3: CASCSLAADTQYF. The DNA for the CDR3 is TGTGCCAGCTGCTCCCTAGCGGCGGATACGCAGTATTTT.